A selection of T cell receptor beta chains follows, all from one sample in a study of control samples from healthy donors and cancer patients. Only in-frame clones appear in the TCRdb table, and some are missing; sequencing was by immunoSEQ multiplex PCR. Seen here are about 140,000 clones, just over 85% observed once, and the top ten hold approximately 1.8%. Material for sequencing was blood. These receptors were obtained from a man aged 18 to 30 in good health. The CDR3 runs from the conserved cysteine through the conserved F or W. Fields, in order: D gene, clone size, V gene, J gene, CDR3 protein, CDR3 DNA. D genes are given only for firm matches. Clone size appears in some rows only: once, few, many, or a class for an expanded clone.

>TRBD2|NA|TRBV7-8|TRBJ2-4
CASTFEGEGIQYF
TGTGCCAGCACCTTCGAAGGGGAGGGCATTCAGTACTTC
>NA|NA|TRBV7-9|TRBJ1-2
CASSNRSWDSHGYTF
TGTGCCAGCAGCAACCGGTCCTGGGATAGCCATGGCTACACCTTC
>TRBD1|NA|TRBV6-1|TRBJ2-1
CASSEVGQDYNEQFF
TGTGCCAGCAGTGAGGTGGGACAGGACTACAATGAGCAGTTCTTC
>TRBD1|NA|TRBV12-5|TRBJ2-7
CASGLDRGSSYEQYF
TGTGCTAGTGGTTTGGACAGGGGAAGCTCCTACGAGCAGTACTTC
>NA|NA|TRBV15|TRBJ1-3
CATSRAGDRGNTIYF
TGTGCCACCAGCAGAGCTGGGGATAGGGGGAACACCATATATTTT
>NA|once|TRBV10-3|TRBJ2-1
CAIRDSREYNEQFF
TGTGCCATCCGTGACTCAAGGGAGTACAATGAGCAGTTCTTC
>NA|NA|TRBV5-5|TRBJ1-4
CASSLRALNEKLFF
TGTGCCAGCAGCTTAAGGGCGCTTAATGAAAAACTGTTTTTT
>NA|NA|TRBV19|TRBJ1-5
CASSIYRAGQPQHF
TGTGCCAGTAGTATATACAGGGCAGGTCAGCCCCAGCATTTT
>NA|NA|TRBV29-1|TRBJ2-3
CSVGDIGRTDTQYF
TGCAGCGTCGGGGACATCGGTCGAACAGATACGCAGTATTTT
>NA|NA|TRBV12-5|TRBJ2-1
CASGLGDNYNEQFF
TGTGCTAGTGGTTTAGGGGACAACTACAATGAGCAGTTCTTC
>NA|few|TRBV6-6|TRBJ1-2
CASSSGGVGYTF
TGTGCCAGCAGCAGTGGGGGAGTTGGCTACACCTTC
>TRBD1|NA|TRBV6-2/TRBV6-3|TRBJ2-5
CASSRGQHKFGQYF
TGTGCCAGCAGTCGGGGACAGCACAAATTCGGCCAGTACTTC
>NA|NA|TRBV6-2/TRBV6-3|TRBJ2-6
CASSRLTGQGPIYSGANVLTF
TGTGCCAGCAGCCGCCTCACGGGGCAGGGGCCCATCTACTCTGGGGCCAACGTCCTGACTTTC
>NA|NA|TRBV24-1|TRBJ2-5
CATSPVGSGETQYF
TGTGCCACCAGCCCTGTGGGTTCGGGAGAGACCCAGTACTTC
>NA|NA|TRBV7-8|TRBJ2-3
CASSPFISAPGTDTQYF
TGTGCCAGCAGCCCATTTATATCGGCGCCTGGCACAGATACGCAGTATTTT
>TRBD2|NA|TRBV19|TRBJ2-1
CASSMGLAGGHEQFF
TGTGCCAGTAGCATGGGACTAGCGGGGGGGCATGAGCAGTTCTTC
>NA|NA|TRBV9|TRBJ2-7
CASSVAAGKSSYEQYF
TGTGCCAGCAGCGTAGCGGCGGGAAAGAGCTCCTACGAGCAGTACTTC
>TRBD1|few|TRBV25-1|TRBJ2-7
CASSDRGQSYEQYF
TGTGCCAGCAGTGACAGGGGACAGTCCTACGAGCAGTACTTC
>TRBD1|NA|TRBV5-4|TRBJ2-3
CASGDRGRTDTQYF
TGTGCCAGCGGGGACAGGGGGCGGACAGATACGCAGTATTTT
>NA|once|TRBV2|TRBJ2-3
CASRDDQLSHTQYF
TGTGCCAGCAGAGATGACCAGCTCTCGCATACGCAGTATTTT
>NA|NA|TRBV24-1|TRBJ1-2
CATSPRAGAYYGYTF
TGTGCCACCTCTCCGCGGGCAGGGGCCTACTATGGCTACACCTTC
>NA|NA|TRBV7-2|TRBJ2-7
CASSLAPFPGGGPTGDEQYF
TGTGCCAGCAGCTTAGCCCCGTTCCCAGGGGGAGGACCTACTGGTGACGAGCAGTACTTC
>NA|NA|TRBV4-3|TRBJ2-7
CASSQAGGTGYEQYF
TGCGCCAGCAGCCAAGCAGGAGGGACTGGGTACGAGCAGTACTTC
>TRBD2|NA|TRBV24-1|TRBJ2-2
CATSDSSGGPTGELFF
TGTGCCACCAGTGACTCTAGCGGGGGGCCCACCGGGGAGCTGTTTTTT
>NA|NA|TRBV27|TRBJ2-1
CASSLSGDEAYNEQFF
TGTGCCAGCAGTTTATCGGGGGATGAGGCCTACAATGAGCAGTTCTTC
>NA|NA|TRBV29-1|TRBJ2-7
CSARRGINYEQYF
TGCAGCGCCCGGAGGGGCATAAACTACGAGCAGTACTTC
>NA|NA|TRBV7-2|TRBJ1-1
CASSLNQITTTEAFF
TGTGCCAGCAGCTTAAACCAGATTACTACCACTGAAGCTTTCTTT
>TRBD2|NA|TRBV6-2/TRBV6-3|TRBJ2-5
CASSSNSGTSVVETQYF
TGTGCCAGCAGTTCCAACTCCGGGACTAGCGTTGTGGAGACCCAGTACTTC
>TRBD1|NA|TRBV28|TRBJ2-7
CASSPRTGGPHEQYF
TGTGCCAGCAGCCCGAGGACAGGGGGCCCTCACGAGCAGTACTTC
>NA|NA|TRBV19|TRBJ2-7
CASSSIPGAEQYF
TGTGCCAGTAGTTCCATTCCAGGGGCCGAGCAGTACTTC
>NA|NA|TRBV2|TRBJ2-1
CASSEASSGDSKDNEQFF
TGTGCCAGCAGTGAAGCTAGTTCGGGGGACAGCAAGGACAATGAGCAGTTCTTC
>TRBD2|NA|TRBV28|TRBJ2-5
CASSVGTSSSKTQYF
TGTGCCAGCAGTGTTGGGACTAGCAGTTCAAAGACCCAGTACTTC
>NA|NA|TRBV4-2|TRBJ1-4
CASSQDLTREANEKLFF
TGTGCCAGCAGCCAAGACTTAACCAGGGAGGCTAATGAAAAACTGTTTTTT
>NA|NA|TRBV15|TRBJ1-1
CATSVQVNTEAFF
TGTGCCACCAGCGTACAGGTAAACACTGAAGCTTTCTTT
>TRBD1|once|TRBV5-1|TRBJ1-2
CASSPGTAAKVGGGYTF
TGCGCCAGCAGTCCCGGGACAGCAGCGAAAGTGGGAGGGGGCTACACCTTC
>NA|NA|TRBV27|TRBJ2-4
CASSSALAKNIQYF
TGTGCCAGCAGTTCCGCCCTAGCCAAAAACATTCAGTACTTC
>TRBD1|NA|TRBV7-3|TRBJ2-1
CASSLNRQGVDEQFF
TGTGCCAGCAGCCTAAACAGACAGGGTGTGGATGAGCAGTTCTTC
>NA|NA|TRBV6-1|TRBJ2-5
CASSVERGETQYF
TGTGCCAGCAGTGTCGAAAGGGGGGAGACCCAGTACTTC
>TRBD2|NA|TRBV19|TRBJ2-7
CASKAGTPQSYEQYF
TGTGCCAGTAAAGCGGGGACTCCTCAGTCCTACGAGCAGTACTTC
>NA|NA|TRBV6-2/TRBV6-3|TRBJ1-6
CASSYGGSSYNSPLHF
TGTGCCAGCAGTTACGGCGGGAGCTCCTATAATTCACCCCTCCACTTT